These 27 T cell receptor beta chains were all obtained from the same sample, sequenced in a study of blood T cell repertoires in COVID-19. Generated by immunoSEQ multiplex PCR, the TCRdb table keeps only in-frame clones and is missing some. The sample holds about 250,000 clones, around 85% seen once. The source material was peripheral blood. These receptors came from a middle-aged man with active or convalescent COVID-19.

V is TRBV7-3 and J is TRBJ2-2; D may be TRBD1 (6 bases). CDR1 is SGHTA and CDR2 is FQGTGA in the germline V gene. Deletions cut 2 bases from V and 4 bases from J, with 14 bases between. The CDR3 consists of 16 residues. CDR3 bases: TGTGCCAGCAGCTTACAGGGGCCAACAGGCACCGGGGAGCTGTTTTTT. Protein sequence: CASSLQGPTGTGELFF.

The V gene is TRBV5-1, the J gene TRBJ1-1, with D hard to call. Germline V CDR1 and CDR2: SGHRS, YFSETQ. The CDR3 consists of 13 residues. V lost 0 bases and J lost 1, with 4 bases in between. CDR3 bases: TGCGCCAGCAGCTTGGCAGAGAACACTGAAGCTTTCTTT. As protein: CASSLAENTEAFF.

CDR3 sequence: CASSEGNYGYTF. DNA of the CDR3: TGTGCCAGCTCTGAGGGAAACTATGGCTACACCTTC. The gene calls are TRBV18 and TRBJ1-2; no definite D call. The V and J ends lost 6 bases and 2 bases respectively, with 7 bases between them. CDR3 length: 12 amino acids. The V gene's germline CDR1 is KGHSH and CDR2 LQKENI.

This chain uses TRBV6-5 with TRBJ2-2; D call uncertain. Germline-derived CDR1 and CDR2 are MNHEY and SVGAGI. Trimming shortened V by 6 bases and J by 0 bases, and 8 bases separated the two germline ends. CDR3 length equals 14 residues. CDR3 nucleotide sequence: TGTGCCAGCAGGGTACGAGCGAACACCGGGGAGCTGTTTTTT. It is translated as CASRVRANTGELFF.

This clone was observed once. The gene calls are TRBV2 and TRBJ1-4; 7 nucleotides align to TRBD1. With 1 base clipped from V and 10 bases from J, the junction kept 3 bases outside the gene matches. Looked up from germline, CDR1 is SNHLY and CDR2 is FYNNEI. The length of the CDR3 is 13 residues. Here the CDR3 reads CASSEGDSRKLFF. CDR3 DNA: TGTGCCAGCAGTGAAGGGGACAGCCGAAAACTGTTTTTT.

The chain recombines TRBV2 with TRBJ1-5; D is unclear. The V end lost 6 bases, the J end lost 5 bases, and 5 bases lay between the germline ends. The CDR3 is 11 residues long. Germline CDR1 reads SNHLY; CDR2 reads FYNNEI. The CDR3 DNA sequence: TGTGCCAGCAGAGCGGATCAGCCCCAGCATTTT. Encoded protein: CASRADQPQHF.

The CDR3 here is CASSSHRSFGQPQHF. The CDR3, as DNA: TGCGCCAGCAGCTCACACAGGTCCTTCGGACAGCCCCAGCATTTT. The V gene is TRBV4-3, the J gene TRBJ1-5, with TRBD1 as a possible D gene (5 bases). V dropped 5 bases and J dropped 7 bases, with 18 bases sitting between them. Germline lookup yields CDR1 LGHNA and CDR2 YSLEER. CDR3 length equals 15 residues.

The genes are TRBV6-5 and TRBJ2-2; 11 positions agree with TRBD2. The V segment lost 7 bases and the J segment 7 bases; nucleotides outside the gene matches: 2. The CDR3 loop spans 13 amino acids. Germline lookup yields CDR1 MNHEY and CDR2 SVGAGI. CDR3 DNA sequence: TGTGCCAGCACAACTAGCGGGAGCGGGGAGCTGTTTTTT. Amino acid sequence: CASTTSGSGELFF.

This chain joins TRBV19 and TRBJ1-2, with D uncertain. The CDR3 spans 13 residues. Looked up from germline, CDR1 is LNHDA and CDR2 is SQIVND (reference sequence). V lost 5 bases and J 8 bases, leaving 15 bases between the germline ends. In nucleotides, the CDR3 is TGTGCCAGTAGTCGGGAGGCCGGGAGGGGCTACACCTTC. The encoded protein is CASSREAGRGYTF.

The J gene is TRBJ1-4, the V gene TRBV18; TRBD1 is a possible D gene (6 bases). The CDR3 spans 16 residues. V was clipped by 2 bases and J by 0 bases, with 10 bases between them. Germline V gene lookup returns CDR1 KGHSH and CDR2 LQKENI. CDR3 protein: CASSPEGGATNEKLFF. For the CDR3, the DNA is TGTGCCAGCTCACCAGAAGGGGGGGCAACTAATGAAAAACTGTTTTTT.

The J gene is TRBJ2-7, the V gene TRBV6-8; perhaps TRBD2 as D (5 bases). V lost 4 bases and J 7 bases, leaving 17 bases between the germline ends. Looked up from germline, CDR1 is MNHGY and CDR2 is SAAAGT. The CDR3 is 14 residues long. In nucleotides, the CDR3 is TGTGCCAGCAGTTTTTCCCGGACCCGAGGGGAGCAGTACTTC. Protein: CASSFSRTRGEQYF.

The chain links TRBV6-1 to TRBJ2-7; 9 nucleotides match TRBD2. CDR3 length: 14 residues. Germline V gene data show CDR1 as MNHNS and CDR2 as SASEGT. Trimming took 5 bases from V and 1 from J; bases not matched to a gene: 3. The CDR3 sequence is CASSRLAVSYEQYF. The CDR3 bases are TGTGCCAGCAGTAGACTAGCGGTGTCCTACGAGCAGTACTTC.

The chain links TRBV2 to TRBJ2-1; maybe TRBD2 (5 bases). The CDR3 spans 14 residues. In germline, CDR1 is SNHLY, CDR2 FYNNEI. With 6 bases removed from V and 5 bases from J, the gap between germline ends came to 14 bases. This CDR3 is CASRIERLNNEQFF. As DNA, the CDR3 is TGTGCCAGCAGAATTGAGCGACTAAACAATGAGCAGTTCTTC.

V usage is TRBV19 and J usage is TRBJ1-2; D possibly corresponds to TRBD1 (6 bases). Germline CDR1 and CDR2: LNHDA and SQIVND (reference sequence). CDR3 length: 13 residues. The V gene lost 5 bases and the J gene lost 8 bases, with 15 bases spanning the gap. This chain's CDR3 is CASSYRETGGYTF. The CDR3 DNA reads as TGTGCCAGTAGTTACAGGGAAACGGGAGGCTACACCTTC.

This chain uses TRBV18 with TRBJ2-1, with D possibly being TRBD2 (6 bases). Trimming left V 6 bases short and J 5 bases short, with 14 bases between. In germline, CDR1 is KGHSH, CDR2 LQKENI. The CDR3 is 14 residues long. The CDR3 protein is CASSYLATNNEQFF. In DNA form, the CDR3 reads TGTGCCAGCTCGTATCTAGCGACCAACAATGAGCAGTTCTTC.

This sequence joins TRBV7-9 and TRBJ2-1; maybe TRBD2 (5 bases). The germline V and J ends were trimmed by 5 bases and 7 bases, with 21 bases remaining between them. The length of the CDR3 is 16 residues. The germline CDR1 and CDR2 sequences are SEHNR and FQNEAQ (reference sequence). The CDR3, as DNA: TGTGCCAGCAGCCCAACTAGTTCTGGTCCCCCAAATGAGCAGTTCTTC. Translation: CASSPTSSGPPNEQFF. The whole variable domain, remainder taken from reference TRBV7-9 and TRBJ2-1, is DTGVSQNPRHKITKRGQNVTFRCDPISEHNRLYWYRQTLGQGPEFLTYFQNEAQLEKSRLLSDRFSAERPKGSFSTLEIQRTEQGDSAMYLCASSPTSSGPPNEQFFGPGTRLTVL.

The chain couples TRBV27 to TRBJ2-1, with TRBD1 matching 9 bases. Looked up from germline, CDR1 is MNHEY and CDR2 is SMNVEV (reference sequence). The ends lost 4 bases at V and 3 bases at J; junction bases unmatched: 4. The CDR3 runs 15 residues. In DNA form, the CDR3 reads TGTGCCAGCAGTTCCAGACAGGGGGGCTACAATGAGCAGTTCTTC. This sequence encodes CASSSRQGGYNEQFF.

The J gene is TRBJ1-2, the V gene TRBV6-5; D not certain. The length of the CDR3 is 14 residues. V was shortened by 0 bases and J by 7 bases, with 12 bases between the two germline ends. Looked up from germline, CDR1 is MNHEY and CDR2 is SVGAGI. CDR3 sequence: CASSYSPRFRGYTF. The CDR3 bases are TGTGCCAGCAGTTACTCCCCCAGGTTTCGTGGCTACACCTTC.

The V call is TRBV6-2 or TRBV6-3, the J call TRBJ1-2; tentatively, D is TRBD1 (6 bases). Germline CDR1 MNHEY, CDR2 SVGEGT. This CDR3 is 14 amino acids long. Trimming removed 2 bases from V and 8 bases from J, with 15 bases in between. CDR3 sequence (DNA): TGTGCCAGCAGTTACGGTACAGGGTTCGGCGGCTACACCTTC. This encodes CASSYGTGFGGYTF.

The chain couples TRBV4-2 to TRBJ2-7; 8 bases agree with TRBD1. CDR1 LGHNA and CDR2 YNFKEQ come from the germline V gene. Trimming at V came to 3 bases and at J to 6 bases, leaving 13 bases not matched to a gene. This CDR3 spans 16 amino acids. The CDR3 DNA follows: TGTGCCAGCAGCCAGGATCCGGGACAGGTCGTTCTCGAGCAGTACTTC. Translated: CASSQDPGQVVLEQYF.

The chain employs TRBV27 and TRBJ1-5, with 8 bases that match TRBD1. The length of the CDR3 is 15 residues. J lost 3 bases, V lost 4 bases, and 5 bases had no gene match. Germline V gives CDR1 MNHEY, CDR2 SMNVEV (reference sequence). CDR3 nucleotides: TGTGCCAGCAGTTCACGGGACAGGCCCAATCAGCCCCAGCATTTT. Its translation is CASSSRDRPNQPQHF.

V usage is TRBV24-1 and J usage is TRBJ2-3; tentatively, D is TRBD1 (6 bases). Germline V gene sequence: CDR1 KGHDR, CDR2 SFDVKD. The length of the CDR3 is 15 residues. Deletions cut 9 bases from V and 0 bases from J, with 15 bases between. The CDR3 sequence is CATADSGGSTDTQYF. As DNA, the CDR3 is TGTGCCACCGCGGACAGCGGAGGAAGCACAGATACGCAGTATTTT.

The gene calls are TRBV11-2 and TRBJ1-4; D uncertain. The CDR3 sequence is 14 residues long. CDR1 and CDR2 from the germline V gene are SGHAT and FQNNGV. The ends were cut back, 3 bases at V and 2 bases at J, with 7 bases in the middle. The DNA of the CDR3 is TGTGCCAGCAGCTTCGGGGTTACTAATGAAAAACTGTTTTTT. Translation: CASSFGVTNEKLFF.

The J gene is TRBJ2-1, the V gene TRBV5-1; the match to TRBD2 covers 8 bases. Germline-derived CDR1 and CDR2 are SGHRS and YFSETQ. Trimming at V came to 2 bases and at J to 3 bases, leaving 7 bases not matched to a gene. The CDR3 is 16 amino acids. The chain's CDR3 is CASSFPRLAHYNEQFF. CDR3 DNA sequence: TGCGCCAGCAGCTTCCCCCGACTAGCGCACTACAATGAGCAGTTCTTC.

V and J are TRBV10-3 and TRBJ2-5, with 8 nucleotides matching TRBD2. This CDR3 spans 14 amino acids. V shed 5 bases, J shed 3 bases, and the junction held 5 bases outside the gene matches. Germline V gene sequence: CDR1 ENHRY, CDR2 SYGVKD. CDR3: CAISSGAGEETQYF. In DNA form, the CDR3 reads TGTGCCATCAGTTCGGGAGCGGGGGAAGAGACCCAGTACTTC.

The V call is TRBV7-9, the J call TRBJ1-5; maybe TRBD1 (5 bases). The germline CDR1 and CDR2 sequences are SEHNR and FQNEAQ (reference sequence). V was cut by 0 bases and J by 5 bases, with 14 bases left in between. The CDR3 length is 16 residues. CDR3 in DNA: TGTGCCAGCAGCTTAGCGCTGGGCGGGGCCGATCAGCCCCAGCATTTT. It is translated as CASSLALGGADQPQHF.

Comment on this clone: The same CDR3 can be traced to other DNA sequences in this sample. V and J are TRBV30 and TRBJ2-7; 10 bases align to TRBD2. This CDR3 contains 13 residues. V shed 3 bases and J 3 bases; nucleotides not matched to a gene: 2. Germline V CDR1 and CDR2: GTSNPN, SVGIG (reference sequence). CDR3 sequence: CAWRTSGYYEQYF. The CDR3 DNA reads TGTGCCTGGAGGACTAGCGGGTACTACGAGCAGTACTTC.